These T cell receptor beta chains were read from a single sample in a study of cytotoxic CD8 clonotypes in ibrutinib-treated CLL. TCRdb's copy holds only in-frame clones and misses some; the assay was immunoSEQ multiplex PCR. The table records about 13,000 clones, approximately 70% of them present only once. Here the sequenced sample was PBMCs, taken before ibrutinib treatment. The receptors originated from a human donor with chronic lymphocytic leukemia. CDR3s include the opening cysteine and the closing phenylalanine or tryptophan. D genes are given only for firm matches. Some rows have no size entry. The others give once, few or many, or a class for an expanded clone.

D gene: .
clone size: .
V gene: TRBV30
J gene: TRBJ1-1
CDR3 DNA: TGTGCCTGGAGTGGGGGGGTGCGGAACACTGAAGCTTTCTTT
CDR3 protein: CAWSGGVRNTEAFF

D gene: .
clone size: .
V gene: TRBV28
J gene: TRBJ2-5
CDR3 DNA: TGTGCCAGCAACCCCGGGGTGGGGGAGACCCAGTACTTC
CDR3 protein: CASNPGVGETQYF

D gene: .
clone size: .
V gene: TRBV14
J gene: TRBJ2-1
CDR3 DNA: TGTGCCAGCAGCCAAGTTGGATCGCTCCAGTTCTTC
CDR3 protein: CASSQVGSLQFF

D gene: TRBD2
clone size: .
V gene: TRBV14
J gene: TRBJ2-5
CDR3 DNA: TGTGCCAGGCGGCTAGCGGGGCGGGAGACCCAGTACTTC
CDR3 protein: CARRLAGRETQYF

D gene: TRBD1
clone size: .
V gene: TRBV11-2
J gene: TRBJ1-3
CDR3 DNA: TGTGCCAGCAGCCCCTGGACAGGGGAAGGAAACACCATATATTTT
CDR3 protein: CASSPWTGEGNTIYF

D gene: .
clone size: .
V gene: TRBV27
J gene: TRBJ1-2
CDR3 DNA: TGTGCCAGCAGTTTATCGCACGGGGCTGGGTCCGGCTACACCTTC
CDR3 protein: CASSLSHGAGSGYTF

D gene: TRBD2
clone size: .
V gene: TRBV28
J gene: TRBJ2-3
CDR3 DNA: TGTGCCAGCAGTTGGGAATGGGCGGGAGGCCTCCCCTATTTCACAGATACGCAGTATTTT
CDR3 protein: CASSWEWAGGLPYFTDTQYF

D gene: .
clone size: once
V gene: TRBV7-2
J gene: TRBJ1-1
CDR3 DNA: TGTGCCAGCAGCTCAAGGTGGGGGAACACTGAAGCTTTCTTT
CDR3 protein: CASSSRWGNTEAFF

D gene: .
clone size: .
V gene: TRBV4-1
J gene: TRBJ2-3
CDR3 DNA: TGCGCCAGCAGCCAAGGTGCCTCTAGCACAGATACGCAGTATTTT
CDR3 protein: CASSQGASSTDTQYF

D gene: .
clone size: .
V gene: TRBV30
J gene: TRBJ1-2
CDR3 DNA: TGTGCCGCCCCGATTCAGGGGTTTCGGGGCTACACCTTC
CDR3 protein: CAAPIQGFRGYTF

D gene: TRBD1
clone size: .
V gene: TRBV7-9
J gene: TRBJ2-7
CDR3 DNA: TGTGCCAGCAGCGCCACAGGGGCGGTGGTCTACGAGCAGTACTTC
CDR3 protein: CASSATGAVVYEQYF

D gene: .
clone size: .
V gene: TRBV10-3
J gene: TRBJ2-7
CDR3 DNA: TGTGCCACCAGTGGAGGGACCAGCATCTCCTACGAGCAGTACTTC
CDR3 protein: CATSGGTSISYEQYF

D gene: .
clone size: .
V gene: TRBV27
J gene: TRBJ1-5
CDR3 DNA: TGTGCCAGCAGTTTACAGGGCAATCAGCCCCAGCATTTT
CDR3 protein: CASSLQGNQPQHF

D gene: TRBD2
clone size: .
V gene: TRBV19
J gene: TRBJ2-2
CDR3 DNA: TGTGCCAGTAGTATAAAAAGGGGGGGACTAGCCCCGGGGACGAACACCGGGGAGCTGTTTTTT
CDR3 protein: CASSIKRGGLAPGTNTGELFF

D gene: .
clone size: .
V gene: TRBV6-5
J gene: TRBJ2-4
CDR3 DNA: TGTGCCAGCAGTGCTGCCGGGACATATGAAAACATTCAGTACTTC
CDR3 protein: CASSAAGTYENIQYF

D gene: TRBD1
clone size: .
V gene: TRBV28
J gene: TRBJ2-7
CDR3 DNA: TGTGCCAGCAGTTTATCCCCCTGGGGACAGGGAGGGCTGCGGTTC
CDR3 protein: CASSLSPWGQGGLRF

D gene: .
clone size: few
V gene: TRBV7-2
J gene: TRBJ2-2
CDR3 DNA: TGTGCCAGCAGCTTCCAAGAAACCGGGGAGCTGTTTTTT
CDR3 protein: CASSFQETGELFF

D gene: TRBD1
clone size: once
V gene: TRBV27
J gene: TRBJ2-7
CDR3 DNA: TGTGCCAGCAGTGGGACAGGGGTAATTTACGAGCAGTACTTC
CDR3 protein: CASSGTGVIYEQYF

D gene: .
clone size: .
V gene: TRBV7-9
J gene: TRBJ1-1
CDR3 DNA: TGTGCCAGCAGCGGTCAGGGTTGGTCTGAAGCTTTCTTT
CDR3 protein: CASSGQGWSEAFF

D gene: TRBD1
clone size: .
V gene: TRBV27
J gene: TRBJ2-1
CDR3 DNA: TGTGCCAGCAGTTGGGGGGACAGGGCGAATGAGCAGTTCTTC
CDR3 protein: CASSWGDRANEQFF

D gene: TRBD1
clone size: few
V gene: TRBV5-4
J gene: TRBJ2-1
CDR3 DNA: TGTGCCAGCAGCCCGGGGGCGACAGGGGGCAATGAGCAGTTCTTC
CDR3 protein: CASSPGATGGNEQFF

D gene: .
clone size: .
V gene: TRBV29-1
J gene: TRBJ1-2
CDR3 DNA: TGCAGCGTTGAAGAGTGGGGCAGCACTAACTATGGCTACACCTTC
CDR3 protein: CSVEEWGSTNYGYTF

D gene: .
clone size: .
V gene: TRBV5-5
J gene: TRBJ2-1
CDR3 DNA: TGTGCCAGCAGCTTCAGTCGGGATGAGCAGTTCTTC
CDR3 protein: CASSFSRDEQFF

D gene: .
clone size: .
V gene: TRBV21-1
J gene: TRBJ2-7
CDR3 DNA: TGTGCCAGCAGCAAACTCTGGGGTACTAGCGGCTTATCCTACGAGCAGTACTTC
CDR3 protein: CASSKLWGTSGLSYEQYF

D gene: .
clone size: .
V gene: TRBV7-9
J gene: TRBJ1-1
CDR3 DNA: TGTGCCAGCAGCTTAGCGTGGGGCACTGAAGCTTTCTTT
CDR3 protein: CASSLAWGTEAFF

D gene: .
clone size: .
V gene: TRBV7-2
J gene: TRBJ2-5
CDR3 DNA: TGTGCCAGCAGCCCGGGGAGTGGGCTAGAGACCCAGTACTTC
CDR3 protein: CASSPGSGLETQYF

D gene: .
clone size: .
V gene: TRBV28
J gene: TRBJ2-3
CDR3 DNA: TGTGCCAGCAGCCAAGGGGCCACCGCACCAGATACGCAGTATTTT
CDR3 protein: CASSQGATAPDTQYF

D gene: .
clone size: .
V gene: TRBV18
J gene: TRBJ1-5
CDR3 DNA: TGTGCCAGCTCACCGCTGGTGGTCGGCAATCAGCCCCAGCATTTT
CDR3 protein: CASSPLVVGNQPQHF

D gene: .
clone size: once
V gene: TRBV5-6
J gene: TRBJ2-1
CDR3 DNA: TGTGCCAGCAGCTGGGGGGGCTTCCGCTCCTACAATGAGCAGTTCTTC
CDR3 protein: CASSWGGFRSYNEQFF

D gene: TRBD2
clone size: .
V gene: TRBV11-3
J gene: TRBJ2-5
CDR3 DNA: TGTGCCAGCAGCTTAGGCCTAGCGGGAGCCGAAGAGACCCAGTACTTC
CDR3 protein: CASSLGLAGAEETQYF

D gene: TRBD2
clone size: .
V gene: TRBV6-5
J gene: TRBJ2-5
CDR3 DNA: TGTGCCAGCAACCAGCGGGAGCAAGAGACCCAGTACTTC
CDR3 protein: CASNQREQETQYF

D gene: .
clone size: .
V gene: TRBV7-3
J gene: TRBJ2-1
CDR3 DNA: TGTGCCAGCAGCTTATTGGGTGGGGACAATGAGCAGTTCTTC
CDR3 protein: CASSLLGGDNEQFF

D gene: .
clone size: .
V gene: TRBV2
J gene: TRBJ2-3
CDR3 DNA: TGTGCCAGCAGTGATGGGCAGGGGTGGGCAGATACGCAGTATTTT
CDR3 protein: CASSDGQGWADTQYF

D gene: .
clone size: .
V gene: TRBV6-6
J gene: TRBJ1-2
CDR3 DNA: TGTGCCGGCGGGCGTCCTACTGGCTACACCTTC
CDR3 protein: CAGGRPTGYTF

D gene: .
clone size: .
V gene: TRBV7-9
J gene: TRBJ1-4
CDR3 DNA: TGTGCCAGCAGCTTTGGGAGCGATGAAAAACTGTTTTTT
CDR3 protein: CASSFGSDEKLFF

D gene: .
clone size: .
V gene: TRBV27
J gene: TRBJ2-3
CDR3 DNA: TGTGCCAGCAGTGCGGGGCCTCTAACCCAAGATACGCAGTATTTT
CDR3 protein: CASSAGPLTQDTQYF

D gene: .
clone size: .
V gene: TRBV23-1
J gene: TRBJ2-7
CDR3 DNA: TGCGCCAGCGTGGGAGGTGAGCAGTACTTC
CDR3 protein: CASVGGEQYF

D gene: .
clone size: .
V gene: TRBV4-2
J gene: TRBJ1-5
CDR3 DNA: TGTGCCAGCAGCCAGGCCTCCGGGCCTCTCGATCATAGCAATCAGCCCCAGCATTTT
CDR3 protein: CASSQASGPLDHSNQPQHF

D gene: .
clone size: .
V gene: TRBV5-1
J gene: TRBJ2-1
CDR3 DNA: TGCGCCAGCAGCTGGGGGAGCTCCTACAATGAGCAGTTCTTC
CDR3 protein: CASSWGSSYNEQFF

D gene: .
clone size: .
V gene: TRBV10-1
J gene: TRBJ2-3
CDR3 DNA: TGCGCCAGCAGTCCCAGGGGAGGGGGGCTGGATACGCAGTATTTT
CDR3 protein: CASSPRGGGLDTQYF

D gene: .
clone size: .
V gene: TRBV19
J gene: TRBJ1-5
CDR3 DNA: TGTGCCAGTACCCGGGACCGAGATCAGCCCCAGCATTTT
CDR3 protein: CASTRDRDQPQHF

D gene: TRBD2
clone size: .
V gene: TRBV29-1
J gene: TRBJ2-2
CDR3 DNA: TGCAGCGTTGATGGGCGGGGGGCCATGGGCGGGGAGCTGTTTTTT
CDR3 protein: CSVDGRGAMGGELFF

D gene: TRBD2
clone size: few
V gene: TRBV10-3
J gene: TRBJ2-3
CDR3 DNA: TGTGCCATCAAAGCAGCGGGAGTATCAGATACGCAGTATTTT
CDR3 protein: CAIKAAGVSDTQYF

D gene: TRBD2
clone size: .
V gene: TRBV5-4
J gene: TRBJ2-7
CDR3 DNA: TGTGCCAGCAGCCCGGCAACTAGCGGGGCCTACGAGCAGTACTTC
CDR3 protein: CASSPATSGAYEQYF

D gene: .
clone size: once
V gene: TRBV30
J gene: TRBJ2-7
CDR3 DNA: TGTGCCTGGGCCGACGGCTACGAGCAGTACTTC
CDR3 protein: CAWADGYEQYF

D gene: .
clone size: .
V gene: TRBV15
J gene: TRBJ1-5
CDR3 DNA: TGTGCCACCAGCAGAGATCAGGGTGCCCAGCATTTT
CDR3 protein: CATSRDQGAQHF

D gene: .
clone size: .
V gene: TRBV27
J gene: TRBJ2-1
CDR3 DNA: TGTGCCAGCAGCCCCGCCCGCGGCGGGGAGCAGTTCTTC
CDR3 protein: CASSPARGGEQFF

D gene: .
clone size: .
V gene: TRBV11-2
J gene: TRBJ1-4
CDR3 DNA: TGTGCCAGCAGCTTAGTTGGGGTGGGGAATGAAAAACTGTTTTTT
CDR3 protein: CASSLVGVGNEKLFF

D gene: TRBD2
clone size: few
V gene: TRBV7-2
J gene: TRBJ2-3
CDR3 DNA: TGTGCCAGCAGCTTAGCCCTAGCGGGCCCCTCGATAGATACGCAGTATTTT
CDR3 protein: CASSLALAGPSIDTQYF

D gene: TRBD1
clone size: .
V gene: TRBV13
J gene: TRBJ2-5
CDR3 DNA: TGTGCCAGCAGCTTTTGGGGACAGGGGGTGTTCCAAGAGACCCAGTACTTC
CDR3 protein: CASSFWGQGVFQETQYF

D gene: TRBD2
clone size: .
V gene: TRBV28
J gene: TRBJ2-7
CDR3 DNA: TGTGCCAGCAGCCGGGACCCCTGGACTAGCGGGAGGGGGGGCGAGCAGTACTTC
CDR3 protein: CASSRDPWTSGRGGEQYF

D gene: .
clone size: .
V gene: TRBV6-5
J gene: TRBJ1-4
CDR3 DNA: TGTGCCAGCAGTTACGCGGGCGGAGGTGAAAAACTGTTTTTT
CDR3 protein: CASSYAGGGEKLFF

D gene: .
clone size: .
V gene: TRBV7-3
J gene: TRBJ1-2
CDR3 DNA: TGTGCCAGCAGCCCCGTGGTTGGGGCGGTGGGGGGCTACACCTTC
CDR3 protein: CASSPVVGAVGGYTF